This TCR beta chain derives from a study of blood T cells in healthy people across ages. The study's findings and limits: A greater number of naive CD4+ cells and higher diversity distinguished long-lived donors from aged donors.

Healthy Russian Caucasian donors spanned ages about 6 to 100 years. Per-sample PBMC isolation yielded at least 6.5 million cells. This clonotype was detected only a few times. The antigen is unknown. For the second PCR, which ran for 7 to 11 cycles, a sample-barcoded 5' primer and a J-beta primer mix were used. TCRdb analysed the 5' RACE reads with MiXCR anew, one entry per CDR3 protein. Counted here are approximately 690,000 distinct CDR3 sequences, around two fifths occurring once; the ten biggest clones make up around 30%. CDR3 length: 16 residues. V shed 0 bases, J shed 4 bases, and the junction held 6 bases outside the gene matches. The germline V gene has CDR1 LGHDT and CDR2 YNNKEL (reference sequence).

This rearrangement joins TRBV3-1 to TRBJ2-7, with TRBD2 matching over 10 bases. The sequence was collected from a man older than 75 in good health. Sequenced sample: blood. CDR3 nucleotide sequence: TGTGCCAGCAGCCAAGAGCCTAGCGGGAGTAGGTACGAGCAGTACTTC. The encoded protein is CASSQEPSGSRYEQYF.